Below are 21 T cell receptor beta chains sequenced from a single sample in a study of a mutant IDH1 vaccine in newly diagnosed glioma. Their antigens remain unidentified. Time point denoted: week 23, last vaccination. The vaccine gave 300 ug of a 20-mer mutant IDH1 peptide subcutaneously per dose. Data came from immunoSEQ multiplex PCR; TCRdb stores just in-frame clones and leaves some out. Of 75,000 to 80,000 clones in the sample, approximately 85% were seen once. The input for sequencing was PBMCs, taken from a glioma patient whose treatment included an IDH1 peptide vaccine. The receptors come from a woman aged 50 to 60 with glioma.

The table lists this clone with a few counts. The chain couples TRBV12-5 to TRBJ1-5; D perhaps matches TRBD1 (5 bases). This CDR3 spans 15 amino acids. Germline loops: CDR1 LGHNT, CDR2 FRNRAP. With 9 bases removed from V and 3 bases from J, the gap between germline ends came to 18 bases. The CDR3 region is CASRNGGLANQPQHF. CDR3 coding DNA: TGTGCTAGCCGCAACGGGGGTCTCGCCAATCAGCCCCAGCATTTT.

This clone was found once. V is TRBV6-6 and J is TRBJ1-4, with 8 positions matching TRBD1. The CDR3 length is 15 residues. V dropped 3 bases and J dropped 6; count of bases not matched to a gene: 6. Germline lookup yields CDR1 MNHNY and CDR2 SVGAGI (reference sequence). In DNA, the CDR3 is TGTGCCAGCAGTTATAGGACAGGGAATTATGAAAAACTGTTTTTT. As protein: CASSYRTGNYEKLFF.

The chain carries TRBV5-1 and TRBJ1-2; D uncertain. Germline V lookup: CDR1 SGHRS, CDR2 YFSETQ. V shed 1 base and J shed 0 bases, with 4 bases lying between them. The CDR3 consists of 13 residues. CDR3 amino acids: CASSLFTNYGYTF. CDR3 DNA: TGCGCCAGCAGCTTGTTCACTAACTATGGCTACACCTTC.

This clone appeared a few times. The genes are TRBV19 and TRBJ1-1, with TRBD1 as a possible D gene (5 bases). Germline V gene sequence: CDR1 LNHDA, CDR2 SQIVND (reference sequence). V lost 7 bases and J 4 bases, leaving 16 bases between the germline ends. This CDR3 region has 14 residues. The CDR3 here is CASIQGGASTEAFF. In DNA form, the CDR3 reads TGTGCCAGTATACAAGGAGGGGCCTCCACTGAAGCTTTCTTT.

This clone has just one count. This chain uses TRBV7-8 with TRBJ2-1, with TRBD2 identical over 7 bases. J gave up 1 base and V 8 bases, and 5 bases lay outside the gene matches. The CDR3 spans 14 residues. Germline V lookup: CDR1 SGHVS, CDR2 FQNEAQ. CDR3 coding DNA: TGTGCCAGCTCAGCGGGAAGTTCCTACAATGAGCAGTTCTTC. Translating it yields CASSAGSSYNEQFF. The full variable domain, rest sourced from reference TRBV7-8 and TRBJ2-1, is GAGVSQSPRYKVAKRGQDVALRCDPISGHVSLFWYQQALGQGPEFLTYFQNEAQLDKSGLPSDRFFAERPEGSVSTLKIQRTQQEDSAVYLCASSAGSSYNEQFFGPGTRLTVL.

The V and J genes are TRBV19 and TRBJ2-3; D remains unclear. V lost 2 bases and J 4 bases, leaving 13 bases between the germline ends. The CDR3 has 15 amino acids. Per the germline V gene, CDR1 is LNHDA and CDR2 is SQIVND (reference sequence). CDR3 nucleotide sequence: TGTGCCAGTAGTATAAGGCTTCTCCGGGCAGATACGCAGTATTTT. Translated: CASSIRLLRADTQYF.

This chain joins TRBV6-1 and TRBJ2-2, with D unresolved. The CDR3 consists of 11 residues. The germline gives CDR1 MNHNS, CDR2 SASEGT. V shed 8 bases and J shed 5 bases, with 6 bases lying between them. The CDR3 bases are TGTGCCAGCGGGAAAACCGGGGAGCTGTTTTTT. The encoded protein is CASGKTGELFF.

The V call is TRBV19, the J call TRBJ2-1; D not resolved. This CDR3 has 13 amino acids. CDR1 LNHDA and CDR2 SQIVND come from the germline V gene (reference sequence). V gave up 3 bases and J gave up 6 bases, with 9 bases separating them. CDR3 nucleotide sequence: TGTGCCAGTAGTATTCAGGCCCTCAATGAGCAGTTCTTC. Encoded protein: CASSIQALNEQFF.

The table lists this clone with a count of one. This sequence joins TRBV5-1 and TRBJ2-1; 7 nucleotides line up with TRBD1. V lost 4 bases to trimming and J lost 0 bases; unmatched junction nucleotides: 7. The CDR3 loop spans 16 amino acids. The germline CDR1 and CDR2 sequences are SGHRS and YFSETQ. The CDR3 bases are TGCGCCAGCAGCAAGCTGGGACAGAGCTCCTACAATGAGCAGTTCTTC. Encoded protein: CASSKLGQSSYNEQFF.

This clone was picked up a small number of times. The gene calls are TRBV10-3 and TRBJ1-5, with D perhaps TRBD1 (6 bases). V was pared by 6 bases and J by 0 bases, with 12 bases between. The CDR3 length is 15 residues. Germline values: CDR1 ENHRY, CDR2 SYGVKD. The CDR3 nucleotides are TGTGCCATCAGAGGGACAAATAATAGCAATCAGCCCCAGCATTTT. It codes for CAIRGTNNSNQPQHF.

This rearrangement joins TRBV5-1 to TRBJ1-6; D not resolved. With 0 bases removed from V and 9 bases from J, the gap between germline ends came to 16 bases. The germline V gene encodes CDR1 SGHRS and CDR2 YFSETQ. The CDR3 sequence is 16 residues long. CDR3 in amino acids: CASSLAGEGMGSPLHF. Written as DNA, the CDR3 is TGCGCCAGCAGCTTGGCCGGGGAGGGAATGGGTTCACCCCTCCACTTT.

CDR3 sequence (DNA): TGTGCCAGCAGCGTAGAAGGGGGGAGCACAGATACGCAGTATTTT. This codes for CASSVEGGSTDTQYF. This chain connects TRBV9 to TRBJ2-3; D is perhaps TRBD1 or TRBD2 (6 bases each). Germline V gene sequence: CDR1 SGDLS, CDR2 YYNGEE. V lost 0 bases and J lost 0, with 8 bases in between. The CDR3 loop spans 15 amino acids.

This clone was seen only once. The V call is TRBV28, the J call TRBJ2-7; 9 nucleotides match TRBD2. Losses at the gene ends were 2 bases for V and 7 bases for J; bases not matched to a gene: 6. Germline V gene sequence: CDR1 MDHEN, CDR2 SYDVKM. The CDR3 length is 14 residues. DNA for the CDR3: TGTGCCAGCAGTTTAGTAGCGGGAGTAGGGGAGCAGTACTTC. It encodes CASSLVAGVGEQYF.

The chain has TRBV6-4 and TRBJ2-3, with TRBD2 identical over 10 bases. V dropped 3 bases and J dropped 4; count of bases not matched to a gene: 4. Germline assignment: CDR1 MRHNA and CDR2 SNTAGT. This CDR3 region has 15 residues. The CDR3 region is CASSEAAGGPDTQYF. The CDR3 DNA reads TGTGCCAGCAGTGAGGCAGCGGGAGGGCCAGATACGCAGTATTTT.

The CDR3 DNA follows: TGTGCCAGCAGTTACTTTGGCGGATATCAAGAGACCCAGTACTTC. This gives the protein CASSYFGGYQETQYF. The V and J genes are TRBV6-7 and TRBJ2-5; D is ambiguous. TRBV6-7 counts as an open reading frame of uncertain function. This CDR3 spans 15 amino acids. The ends were cut back, 1 base at V and 2 bases at J, with 11 bases in the middle.

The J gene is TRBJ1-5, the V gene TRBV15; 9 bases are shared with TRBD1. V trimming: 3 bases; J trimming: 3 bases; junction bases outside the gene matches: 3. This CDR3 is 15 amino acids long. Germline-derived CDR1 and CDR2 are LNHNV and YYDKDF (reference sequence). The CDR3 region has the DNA TGTGCCACCAGCAGTCGGGACAGGGCCAATCAGCCCCAGCATTTT. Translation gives CATSSRDRANQPQHF.

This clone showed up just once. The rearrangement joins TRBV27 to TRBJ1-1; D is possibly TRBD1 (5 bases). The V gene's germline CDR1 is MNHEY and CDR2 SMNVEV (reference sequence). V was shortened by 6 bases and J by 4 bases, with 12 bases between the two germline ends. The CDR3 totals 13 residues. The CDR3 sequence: CASSLGRGTEAFF. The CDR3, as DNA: TGTGCCAGCAGCCTGGGTAGGGGCACTGAAGCTTTCTTT.

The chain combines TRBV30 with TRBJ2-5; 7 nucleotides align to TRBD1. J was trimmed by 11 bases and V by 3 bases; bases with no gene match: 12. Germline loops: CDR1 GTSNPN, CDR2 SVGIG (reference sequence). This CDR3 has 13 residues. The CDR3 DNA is TGTGCCTGGAGCCTCACAGGGGCCGAAGAGCAGTACTTC. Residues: CAWSLTGAEEQYF.

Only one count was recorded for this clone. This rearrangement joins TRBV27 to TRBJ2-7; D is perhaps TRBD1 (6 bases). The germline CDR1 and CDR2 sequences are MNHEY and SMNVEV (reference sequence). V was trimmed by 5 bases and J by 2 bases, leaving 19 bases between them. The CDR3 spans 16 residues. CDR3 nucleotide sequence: TGTGCCAGCAGTGTCCAACAGGGAGAGGGGGCCTACGAGCAGTACTTC. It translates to CASSVQQGEGAYEQYF.

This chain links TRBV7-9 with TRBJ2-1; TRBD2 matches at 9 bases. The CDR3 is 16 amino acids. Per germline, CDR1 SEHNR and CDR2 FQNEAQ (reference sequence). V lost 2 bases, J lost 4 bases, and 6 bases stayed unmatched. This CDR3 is CASSLSGRWGYNEQFF. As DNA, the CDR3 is TGTGCCAGCAGCTTAAGCGGGAGGTGGGGGTACAATGAGCAGTTCTTC.

The CDR3 protein is CAYRLAGPQDTQYF. Here the CDR3 DNA reads TGTGCCTACCGACTAGCGGGCCCGCAAGATACGCAGTATTTT. This chain connects TRBV30 to TRBJ2-3; TRBD2 matches 10 bases. The V segment lost 7 bases and the J segment 5 bases; nucleotides outside the gene matches: 9. This CDR3 spans 14 amino acids. The germline V gene encodes CDR1 GTSNPN and CDR2 SVGIG (reference sequence).